These T cell receptor beta chains were read from a single sample in a study of blood T cell repertoires in COVID-19. The table came from immunoSEQ multiplex PCR; TCRdb's copy has only in-frame clones and leaves some out. The table lists nearly 90,000 clones, 88% of them singletons. Sequences were obtained from peripheral blood. The receptor set was obtained from a man aged 55 to 70 with acute or convalescent COVID-19. The CDR3 runs from the conserved cysteine through the conserved F or W. A D gene is named only where the DNA matches it firmly. The size field is filled for only some rows; it gives once, few, many or a size class.

CDR3 | DNA | J | size | D | V
CASSVRGTSDYEQYF | TGTGCCAGCAGCGTTAGGGGGACTAGTGACTACGAGCAGTACTTC | TRBJ2-7 | NA | TRBD2 | TRBV9
CSVEDRGIGEQYF | TGCAGCGTTGAAGATCGGGGGATCGGCGAGCAGTACTTC | TRBJ2-7 | many | NA | TRBV29-1
CASSFLFQRGYNEQFF | TGTGCCAGCAGCTTCCTGTTCCAGCGGGGGTACAATGAGCAGTTCTTC | TRBJ2-1 | NA | TRBD2 | TRBV7-9
CASSQSGQTVAKNIQYF | TGCGCCAGCAGCCAATCCGGACAGACAGTAGCCAAAAACATTCAGTACTTC | TRBJ2-4 | NA | NA | TRBV4-1
CASSLSSGGDTGELFF | TGTGCCAGCAGCTTATCTAGCGGGGGGGATACCGGGGAGCTGTTTTTT | TRBJ2-2 | NA | TRBD2 | TRBV7-6
CASSQDRGAQPQHF | TGTGCCAGCAGCCAAGATCGGGGGGCCCAGCCCCAGCATTTT | TRBJ1-5 | NA | NA | TRBV3-1/TRBV3-2
CASSIPQGSGNTIYF | TGTGCCAGTAGTATCCCTCAGGGGTCCGGAAACACCATATATTTT | TRBJ1-3 | NA | NA | TRBV19
CASKTGLAVDIQYF | TGTGCCAGCAAAACCGGACTAGCGGTGGACATTCAGTACTTC | TRBJ2-4 | NA | TRBD2 | TRBV6-5
CASSFGTSGGTHTDTQYF | TGCGCCAGCAGTTTCGGGACTAGCGGGGGCACTCACACAGATACGCAGTATTTT | TRBJ2-3 | NA | TRBD2 | TRBV5-1
CASSLERAINEQFF | TGTGCCAGCAGTTTAGAGCGGGCTATCAATGAGCAGTTCTTC | TRBJ2-1 | NA | NA | TRBV11-2
CASSETGGEAFF | TGCGCCAGCAGTGAAACAGGGGGAGAAGCTTTCTTT | TRBJ1-1 | NA | TRBD1 | TRBV10-2
CAWSVTGGSYGYTF | TGTGCCTGGAGTGTTACAGGGGGCAGCTATGGCTACACCTTC | TRBJ1-2 | once | TRBD1 | TRBV30
CASKLGGQPQHF | TGTGCCAGCAAATTGGGAGGTCAGCCCCAGCATTTT | TRBJ1-5 | NA | NA | TRBV2
CASNPQGANYGYTF | TGTGCCAGTAACCCACAGGGAGCTAACTATGGCTACACCTTC | TRBJ1-2 | NA | NA | TRBV19
CASSLTGDYGYTF | TGTGCCAGCAGTTTGACAGGGGACTATGGCTACACCTTC | TRBJ1-2 | NA | TRBD1 | TRBV6-5
CASSPAGNTIYF | TGTGCCAGCAGCCCCGCGGGAAACACCATATATTTT | TRBJ1-3 | NA | NA | TRBV3-1/TRBV3-2